This T cell receptor (beta chain) is drawn from a study of CD4 T cells in relation to SARS-CoV-2 and coronaviruses. Whole-study results and caveats: Each donor contributed either pre-pandemic or post-infection samples, not both. In about 65% of donors, memory CD4+ clonotypes crossrecognized SARS-CoV-2 and at least one common cold coronavirus spike. The assay detects memory recall responses, not culture-primed primary responses.

The germline CDR1 and CDR2 sequences are SNHLY and FYNNEI. The CDR3 contains 16 residues. V lost 4 bases and J lost 2; bases outside the gene matches: 8. A few counts support this clone. Its target is unknown. Uncultured naive and memory CD4+ T cells supplied DNA for deep TCR-beta sequencing. TCRdb's copy holds only in-frame clones and misses some; the assay was immunoSEQ multiplex PCR. The table shows tens of thousands of clones, with approximately 90% occurring only once. Before the COVID-19 pandemic, during about 2010-2018, CD4+ T cells were taken from unexposed donors. The chain is built from TRBV2 and TRBJ2-1, with TRBD1 identical over 7 bases. This clonotype was sampled from a human donor in good health. Sequencing input: memory CD4+ T cells from PBMCs. The CDR3 is CASSGRQGGTYNEQFF. The CDR3 bases are TGTGCCAGCAGTGGCCGACAGGGCGGAACCTACAATGAGCAGTTCTTC.